This TCR beta chain was documented in a study of a mutant IDH1 vaccine in newly diagnosed glioma. Study-level background: In some groups vaccination began 4-6 weeks post-radiotherapy; others received it with temozolomide. Averaging about 37 years of age, treated patients were about 60% male and around 38% female. Earlier treatment was radiotherapy, temozolomide, or both, with most getting both.

Trimming cost V 5 bases and J 4 bases, with 15 bases left between them. This CDR3 region has 14 residues. CDR1 SGHVS and CDR2 FQNEAQ come from the germline V gene. This clone was seen just once. Antigen: not known. TCRdb's table, derived via immunoSEQ multiplex PCR, lists solely in-frame clones and lacks some. This sample yields roughly 120,000 clones, of which about four fifths are seen a single time; under 7% belongs to the top ten. Time point defined: week 11, during vaccination. Each vaccine dose was 300 ug of mutant IDH1 20-mer peptide, with topical imiquimod. This chain links TRBV7-8 with TRBJ2-7; unclear D gene. The source was PBMCs, collected from a glioma patient whose treatment included an IDH1 peptide vaccine. The sequence was collected from a man aged 35-49 years with glioma. The CDR3 region is CASSLLGAMYEQYF. In nucleotides, the CDR3 is TGTGCCAGCAGCCTCCTAGGAGCGATGTACGAGCAGTACTTC.